This TCR beta chain was profiled in a study of blood T cell repertoires in COVID-19. For the study at large: Sites across the United States, Italy and Spain contributed samples from acute and convalescent COVID-19. PBMCs, B-cell-depleted T cells, or T cells provided the cDNA or gDNA that made up the material.

The germline V gene has CDR1 MDHEN and CDR2 SYDVKM. The CDR3 consists of 14 residues. Trimming removed 6 bases at V and 7 bases at J, with 16 bases between. In the original analysis: Estimates of nucleated cell counts were drawn from the amplification of reference gene primers. This table comes from immunoSEQ multiplex PCR, and its TCRdb copy is limited to in-frame clones, with some not included. V and J calls and clone size come straight from that table; D and trimming were deduced from the DNA. In the table there are about 53,000 clones, nearly 90% of which are singletons. V is TRBV28 and J is TRBJ2-1; a possible D gene is TRBD1 (5 bases). This TCR was sampled from a man aged 55 to 70 with active COVID-19. Material for sequencing was peripheral blood. The CDR3 DNA reads as TGTGCCAGCAGGCCAGGGTTCTCCTCAAATGAGCAGTTCTTC. Encoded protein: CASRPGFSSNEQFF.